This T cell receptor (beta chain) derives from a study of Ad26.COV2.S vaccination and SARS-CoV-2 variants. Study-level results: Vaccinees showed greater spike-specific TCR breadth than placebo recipients.

Germline V CDR1 and CDR2: LGHDT, YNNKEL (reference sequence). This CDR3 is built from 16 residues. Trimming left V 1 base short and J 2 bases short, with 13 bases between. In the case of this clone: Its matching antigen is unknown.

Repertoires were generated with immunoSEQ multiplex PCR, while TCRdb's copy carries only in-frame clones and drops some. The sample includes 430,000 or so clones, roughly 87% of them seen just once. The treatment here: around 19 received Ad26.COV2.S at low or high dose, single or two shots; 5 received placebo; per-sample allocation not given. Collection of the samples took place on day 63 after the first injection of vaccine or placebo. Boston supplied an adult donor aged 18-55 years. V gene TRBV3-1 (or the pseudogene TRBV3-2) combines with J gene TRBJ2-3, with D possibly being TRBD1 or TRBD2 (6 bases each). The receptor's source is a person aged 18-60 years who received the Ad26.COV2.S COVID-19 vaccine or a placebo. Sequenced here: peripheral blood, sampled in a trial of Ad26.COV2.S vaccine versus placebo. DNA of the CDR3: TGTGCCAGCAGCCAAGGTGGGCGGGGACACACAGATACGCAGTATTTT. This encodes CASSQGGRGHTDTQYF.